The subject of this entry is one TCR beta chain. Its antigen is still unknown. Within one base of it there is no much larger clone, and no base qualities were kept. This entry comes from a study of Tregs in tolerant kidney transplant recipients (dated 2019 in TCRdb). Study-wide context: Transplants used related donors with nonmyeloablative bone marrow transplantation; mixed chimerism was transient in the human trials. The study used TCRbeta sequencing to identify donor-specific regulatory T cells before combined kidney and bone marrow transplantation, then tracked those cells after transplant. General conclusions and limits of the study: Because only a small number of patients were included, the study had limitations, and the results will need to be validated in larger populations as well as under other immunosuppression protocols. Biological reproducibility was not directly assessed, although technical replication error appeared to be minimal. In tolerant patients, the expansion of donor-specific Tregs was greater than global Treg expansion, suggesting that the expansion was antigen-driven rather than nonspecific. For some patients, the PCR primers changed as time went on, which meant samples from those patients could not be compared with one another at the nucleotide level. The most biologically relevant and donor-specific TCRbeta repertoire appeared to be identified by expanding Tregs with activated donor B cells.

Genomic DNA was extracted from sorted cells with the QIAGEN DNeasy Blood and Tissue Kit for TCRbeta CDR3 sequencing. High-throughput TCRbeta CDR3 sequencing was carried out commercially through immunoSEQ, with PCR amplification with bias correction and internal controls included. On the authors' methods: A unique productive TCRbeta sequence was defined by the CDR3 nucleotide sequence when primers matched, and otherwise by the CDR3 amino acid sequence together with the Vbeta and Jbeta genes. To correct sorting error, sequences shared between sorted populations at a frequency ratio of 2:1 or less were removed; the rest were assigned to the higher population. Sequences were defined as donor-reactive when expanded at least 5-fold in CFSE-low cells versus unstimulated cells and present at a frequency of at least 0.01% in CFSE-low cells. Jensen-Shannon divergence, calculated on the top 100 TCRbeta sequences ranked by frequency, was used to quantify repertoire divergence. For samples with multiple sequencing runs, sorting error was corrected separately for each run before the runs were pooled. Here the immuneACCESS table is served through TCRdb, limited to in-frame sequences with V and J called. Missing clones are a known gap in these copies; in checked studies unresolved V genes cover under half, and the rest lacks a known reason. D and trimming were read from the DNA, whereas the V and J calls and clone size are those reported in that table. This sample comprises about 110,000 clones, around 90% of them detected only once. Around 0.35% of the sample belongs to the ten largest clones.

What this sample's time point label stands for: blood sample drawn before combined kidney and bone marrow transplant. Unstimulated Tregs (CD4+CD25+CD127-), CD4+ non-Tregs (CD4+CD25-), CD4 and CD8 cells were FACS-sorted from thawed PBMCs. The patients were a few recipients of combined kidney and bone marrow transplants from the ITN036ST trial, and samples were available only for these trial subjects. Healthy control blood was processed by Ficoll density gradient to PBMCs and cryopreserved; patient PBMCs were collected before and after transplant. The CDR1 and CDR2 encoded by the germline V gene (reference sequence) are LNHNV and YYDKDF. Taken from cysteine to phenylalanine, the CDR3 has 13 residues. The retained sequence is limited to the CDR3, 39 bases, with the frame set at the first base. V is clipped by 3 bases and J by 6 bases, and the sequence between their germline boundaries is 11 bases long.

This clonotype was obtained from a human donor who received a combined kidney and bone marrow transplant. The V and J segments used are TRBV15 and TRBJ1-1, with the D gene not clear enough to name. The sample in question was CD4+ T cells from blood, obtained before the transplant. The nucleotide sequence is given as TGTGCCACCAGCAGTGCCTATGAATCTGAAGCTTTCTTT. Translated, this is CATSSAYESEAFF. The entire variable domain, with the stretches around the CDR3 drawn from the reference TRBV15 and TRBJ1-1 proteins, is DAMVIQNPRYQVTQFGKPVTLSCSQTLNHNVMYWYQQKSSQAPKLLFHYYDKDFNNEADTPDNFQSRRPNTSFCFLDIRSPGLGDTAMYLCATSSAYESEAFFGQGTRLTVV.